The 22 T cell receptor beta chains presented below share a single source sample, sequenced in a study of CD4 T cells in relation to SARS-CoV-2 and coronaviruses. Unexposed donor CD4+ T cells date from 2011-2018, before the COVID-19 pandemic. The cells were cultured for about ten days before CD4+ T cells were isolated. Sequencing used immunoSEQ multiplex PCR; TCRdb keeps in-frame clones, though not all of them. The repertoire holds some 30,000 clones, with roughly 78% as singletons. No antigen has been assigned to these receptors. Material for sequencing was CD4+ T cells from PBMCs, cultured in vitro. These receptors came from a human donor in good health.

V gene TRBV30 combines with J gene TRBJ1-6; D uncertain. Trimming removed 3 bases from V and 10 bases from J, with 10 bases in between. The CDR3 consists of 12 residues. Germline values: CDR1 GTSNPN, CDR2 SVGIG (reference sequence). CDR3 residues: CAWRTPPSPLHF. In DNA form, the CDR3 reads TGTGCCTGGAGAACCCCCCCCTCACCCCTCCACTTT.

This rearrangement joins TRBV25-1 to TRBJ2-2, with D unresolved. The CDR3 consists of 14 residues. CDR1 and CDR2 from the germline V gene are MGHDK and SYGVNS. Trimming pared 2 bases from V and 2 bases from J, leaving 6 bases between. CDR3 bases: TGTGCCAGCAGTGAAAACCATAACACCGGGGAGCTGTTTTTT. Translation gives CASSENHNTGELFF.

The chain joins TRBV18 to TRBJ2-3; D is unclear. Germline-derived CDR1 and CDR2 are KGHSH and LQKENI. The V end was cut by 1 base, the J end by 0 bases, with 5 bases between. The CDR3 is made up of 14 amino acids. DNA for the CDR3: TGTGCCAGCTCACCACTTCCCAGCACAGATACGCAGTATTTT. This encodes CASSPLPSTDTQYF.

The chain carries TRBV19 and TRBJ2-2; TRBD2 aligns across 12 bases. This CDR3 is built from 20 residues. From germline, CDR1 is LNHDA and CDR2 SQIVND (reference sequence). The trim removed 3 bases at V and 5 bases at J, leaving 16 bases unmatched. CDR3 DNA sequence: TGTGCCAGTAGTATCAGTGTGTCTAGCGGGAGGGCTGAGCGGACCGGGGAGCTGTTTTTT. Protein sequence: CASSISVSSGRAERTGELFF.

This clone was recorded once. This chain joins TRBV29-1 and TRBJ2-5; D ambiguous. From germline, CDR1 is SQVTM and CDR2 ANQGSEA. Trimming shortened V by 4 bases and J by 4 bases, and 10 bases separated the two germline ends. The CDR3 is made up of 12 amino acids. CDR3: CSVGSRRETQYF. Here the CDR3 DNA reads TGCAGCGTTGGGTCCAGAAGAGAGACCCAGTACTTC.

The chain links TRBV18 to TRBJ1-2; 9 positions agree with TRBD1. The CDR3 totals 16 residues. J gave up 6 bases and V 3 bases, and 11 bases lay outside the gene matches. Germline V lookup: CDR1 KGHSH, CDR2 LQKENI. The CDR3 DNA reads as TGTGCCAGCTCACCGATAGCCGGGACAGGGAAGGATGGCTACACCTTC. Translated: CASSPIAGTGKDGYTF.

The V call is TRBV11-2, the J call TRBJ1-3; the match to TRBD1 covers 10 bases. Germline assignment: CDR1 SGHAT and CDR2 FQNNGV. J was trimmed by 0 bases and V by 5 bases; bases with no gene match: 4. This CDR3 has 16 amino acids. The CDR3, as DNA: TGTGCCAGCAGCCCCCGGACAGGGGGCTCTGGAAACACCATATATTTT. Translation: CASSPRTGGSGNTIYF.

J is TRBJ1-1 and V is TRBV29-1, with D perhaps TRBD1 (5 bases). There are 12 residues in the CDR3. Trimming cost V 3 bases and J 5 bases, with 10 bases left between them. Germline V CDR1 and CDR2: SQVTM, ANQGSEA. The CDR3 bases are TGCAGCGTTGACGGGGCGAGTACTGAAGCTTTCTTT. As protein: CSVDGASTEAFF.

This clone was seen only a few times. The rearrangement joins TRBV7-2 to TRBJ2-5, with 7 positions matching TRBD1. V gave up 6 bases and J gave up 5 bases; unmatched junction bases: 0. Germline V gene lookup returns CDR1 SGHTA and CDR2 FQGNSA. The CDR3 extends over 11 amino acids. The CDR3 loop reads CASRTGETQYF. As DNA, the CDR3 is TGTGCCAGCAGGACAGGGGAGACCCAGTACTTC.

This chain connects TRBV29-1 to TRBJ1-4; possibly TRBD1 for D (6 bases). CDR3 size: 14 residues. From germline, CDR1 is SQVTM and CDR2 ANQGSEA. Deletions cut 1 base from V and 8 bases from J, with 14 bases between. CDR3 bases: TGCAGCGTTGAAGCTACAAACGACAGGGAAAAACTGTTTTTT. It codes for CSVEATNDREKLFF.

The gene calls are TRBV24-1 and TRBJ2-7; TRBD1 aligns across 9 bases. Losses at the gene ends were 4 bases for V and 4 bases for J; bases not matched to a gene: 4. This CDR3 is 14 amino acids long. Germline loops: CDR1 KGHDR, CDR2 SFDVKD. The CDR3 nucleotides are TGTGCCACCAGTGACCGGGACAGGGAATACGAGCAGTACTTC. This gives the protein CATSDRDREYEQYF.

This sequence joins TRBV14 and TRBJ2-1; D is uncertain. Trimming cost V 4 bases and J 0 bases, with 13 bases left between them. Germline CDR1 is SGHDN and CDR2 is FVKESK. CDR3 length: 16 residues. CDR3 amino acids: CASSPSPGPSYNEQFF. CDR3 nucleotide sequence: TGTGCCAGCAGCCCATCTCCGGGCCCCTCCTACAATGAGCAGTTCTTC. The whole variable domain, filled in from reference TRBV14 and TRBJ2-1, reads EAGVTQFPSHSVIEKGQTVTLRCDPISGHDNLYWYRRVMGKEIKFLLHFVKESKQDESGMPNNRFLAERTGGTYSTLKVQPAELEDSGVYFCASSPSPGPSYNEQFFGPGTRLTVL.

V gene TRBV3-1 (or the pseudogene TRBV3-2) combines with J gene TRBJ1-4; the D gene is possibly TRBD1 (6 bases). Deletions cut 6 bases from V and 8 bases from J, with 22 bases between. The CDR3 sequence is 16 residues long. Germline assignment: CDR1 LGHDT and CDR2 YNNKEL (reference sequence). CDR3 residues: CASSHERGGGREKLFF. CDR3 in DNA: TGTGCCAGCAGTCATGAACGGGGAGGGGGACGGGAAAAACTGTTTTTT.

The chain employs TRBV18 and TRBJ1-2; 7 bases agree with TRBD1. Germline-derived CDR1 and CDR2 are KGHSH and LQKENI. This CDR3 comprises 15 residues. Germline trimming cut 6 bases from V and 5 bases from J; bases unmatched to any gene: 12. The CDR3 here is CASSPGEQGGYGYTF. The CDR3 nucleotides read TGTGCCAGCTCGCCCGGGGAGCAGGGGGGTTATGGCTACACCTTC.

The V and J genes are TRBV10-3 and TRBJ2-2; D is unclear. The CDR3 extends over 14 amino acids. V was cut by 6 bases and J by 1 base, with 9 bases left in between. Germline-derived CDR1 and CDR2 are ENHRY and SYGVKD. The CDR3 region is CAIRLRQNTGELFF. In DNA form, the CDR3 reads TGTGCCATCAGATTAAGACAGAACACCGGGGAGCTGTTTTTT.

The CDR3 coding sequence is TGTGCCAGTAGTCTCCGGGACAAAAGCTCTGGGGCCAACGTCCTGACTTTC. This codes for CASSLRDKSSGANVLTF. The chain employs TRBV19 and TRBJ2-6; D may be TRBD1 (6 bases). CDR3 length: 17 residues. Germline assignment: CDR1 LNHDA and CDR2 SQIVND (reference sequence). Trimming cost V 5 bases and J 0 bases, with 14 bases left between them.

This chain connects TRBV19 to TRBJ1-5; D is possibly TRBD1 (6 bases). The CDR3 sequence is 13 residues long. V lost 8 bases and J lost 2, with 10 bases in between. Germline V CDR1 and CDR2: LNHDA, SQIVND (reference sequence). The CDR3 loop is CASGRTGNQPQHF. The CDR3 nucleotides are TGTGCCAGTGGCCGGACAGGCAATCAGCCCCAGCATTTT.

The chain couples TRBV19 to TRBJ1-1; D call uncertain. CDR1 is LNHDA and CDR2 is SQIVND in the germline V gene (reference sequence). V was trimmed by 7 bases and J by 6 bases, leaving 15 bases between them. The CDR3 consists of 13 residues. The CDR3 is CASTSGVPPEAFF. DNA for the CDR3: TGTGCCAGTACGTCCGGGGTTCCCCCTGAAGCTTTCTTT. The full variable domain, completed using reference TRBV19 and TRBJ1-1, is DGGITQSPKYLFRKEGQNVTLSCEQNLNHDAMYWYRQDPGQGLRLIYYSQIVNDFQKGDIAEGYSVSREKKESFPLTVTSAQKNPTAFYLCASTSGVPPEAFFGQGTRLTVV.

The chain employs TRBV7-2 and TRBJ1-2; perhaps TRBD1 as D (6 bases). The length of the CDR3 is 15 residues. With 5 bases removed from V and 2 bases from J, the gap between germline ends came to 15 bases. Germline V CDR1 and CDR2: SGHTA, FQGNSA. The CDR3 loop is CASSLPGHQNYGYTF. In DNA, the CDR3 is TGTGCCAGCAGCCTCCCGGGACACCAGAACTATGGCTACACCTTC.

The chain joins TRBV27 to TRBJ1-6, with no clear D. The CDR3 covers 14 residues. Germline V CDR1 and CDR2: MNHEY, SMNVEV (reference sequence). Trimming took 4 bases from V and 9 from J, leaving 13 bases between them. DNA for the CDR3: TGTGCCAGCAGTTGGAACTCGGGTGGTTCACCCCTCCACTTT. Its translation: CASSWNSGGSPLHF.

The chain combines TRBV6-1 with TRBJ1-2, with D possibly matching TRBD1 (5 bases). The CDR3 covers 13 residues. V lost 2 bases, J lost 6 bases, and 10 bases lay in between. Germline-derived CDR1 and CDR2 are MNHNS and SASEGT. CDR3 nucleotide sequence: TGTGCCAGCAGTGAATTTGCAGGGAATGGCTACACCTTC. Translation: CASSEFAGNGYTF.

The count of this clone is one. J is TRBJ2-3 and V is TRBV9; D possibly corresponds to TRBD2 (6 bases). Germline CDR1 and CDR2: SGDLS and YYNGEE. There are 17 residues in the CDR3. Deletions cut 0 bases from V and 3 bases from J, with 17 bases between. The CDR3 spells CASSVGEASTLTDTQYF. CDR3 nucleotide sequence: TGTGCCAGCAGCGTAGGGGAGGCCTCCACCTTGACAGATACGCAGTATTTT. Combining the CDR3 with reference TRBV9 and TRBJ2-3 gives the whole variable domain DSGVTQTPKHLITATGQRVTLRCSPRSGDLSVYWYQQSLDQGLQFLIQYYNGEERAKGNILERFSAQQFPDLHSELNLSSLELGDSALYFCASSVGEASTLTDTQYFGPGTRLTVL.